The 27 T cell receptor beta chains reported below all come from one sample, sequenced in a study of OX40 agonist ivuxolimab in advanced cancers. The table came from immunoSEQ multiplex PCR; TCRdb's copy has only in-frame clones and leaves some out. The sample yields about 58,000 clones, roughly 80% seen once. The sequencing used CD4+ or CD8+ T cells sorted from blood, collected in a trial of the OX40 agonist ivuxolimab. The receptors come from an adult with an advanced solid tumor such as melanoma, head and neck, liver or kidney cancer.

V and J are TRBV7-8 and TRBJ1-5; 9 nucleotides align to TRBD1. This CDR3 contains 13 residues. Germline CDR1 and CDR2: SGHVS and FQNEAQ. After removal of 5 bases from V and 10 bases from J, the junction contained 6 bases not matched to a gene. The CDR3 DNA reads as TGTGCCAGCAGCCCGGGACAGGGCCAACCCCAGCATTTT. The encoded protein is CASSPGQGQPQHF.

This chain uses TRBV19 with TRBJ1-2; 9 nucleotides line up with TRBD1. The trim removed 6 bases at V and 8 bases at J, leaving 16 bases unmatched. The CDR3 contains 16 residues. Germline V lookup: CDR1 LNHDA, CDR2 SQIVND (reference sequence). The CDR3: CASSNPGQGYQGGYTF. The DNA of the CDR3 is TGTGCCAGTAGCAATCCGGGACAGGGTTATCAAGGCGGCTACACCTTC. Combining the CDR3 with reference TRBV19 and TRBJ1-2 gives the whole variable domain DGGITQSPKYLFRKEGQNVTLSCEQNLNHDAMYWYRQDPGQGLRLIYYSQIVNDFQKGDIAEGYSVSREKKESFPLTVTSAQKNPTAFYLCASSNPGQGYQGGYTFGSGTRLTVV.

In DNA, the CDR3 is TGTGCCAGCAGCTCGGGGATAGCGGGCACTGCGTACGTC. Amino acids: CASSSGIAGTAYV. The V and J genes are TRBV11-2 and TRBJ2-7; TRBD2 agrees at 7 bases. This CDR3 is 13 amino acids long. The V segment lost 4 bases and the J segment 12 bases; nucleotides outside the gene matches: 12. The germline CDR1 and CDR2 sequences are SGHAT and FQNNGV.

The sample holds a few counts of this clone. V usage is TRBV11-2 and J usage is TRBJ1-1; D gene uncertain. V lost 0 bases and J 4 bases, leaving 6 bases between the germline ends. The CDR3 totals 13 residues. Germline CDR1 is SGHAT and CDR2 is FQNNGV. The CDR3, as DNA: TGTGCCAGCAGCTTAGATGCGGGCACTGAAGCTTTCTTT. It specifies CASSLDAGTEAFF.

This clone is a singleton in its sample. The chain combines TRBV6-1 with TRBJ2-3; D unclear. V was cut by 3 bases and J by 2 bases, with 12 bases left in between. The length of the CDR3 is 15 residues. CDR1 is MNHNS and CDR2 is SASEGT in the germline V gene. The CDR3 coding sequence is TGTGCCAGCAGTGATCCTTTAGGAAACACAGATACGCAGTATTTT. Protein product: CASSDPLGNTDTQYF.

The chain links TRBV27 to TRBJ1-5, with D tentatively TRBD1 (5 bases). Per the germline V gene, CDR1 is MNHEY and CDR2 is SMNVEV (reference sequence). This CDR3 has 15 residues. V gave up 3 bases and J gave up 5 bases, with 14 bases separating them. CDR3 residues: CASSLGGRDHQPQHF. CDR3 sequence (DNA): TGTGCCAGCAGTTTGGGGGGACGGGACCATCAGCCCCAGCATTTT.

J is TRBJ2-3 and V is TRBV5-6; 8 bases agree with TRBD2. V lost 1 base, J lost 6 bases, and 1 base stayed unmatched. In germline, CDR1 is SGHDT, CDR2 YYEEEE. The CDR3 runs 13 residues. The CDR3 spells CASSLTGGDTQYF. In nucleotides, the CDR3 is TGTGCCAGCAGCTTGACGGGAGGGGATACGCAGTATTTT. Supplemented by reference TRBV5-6 and TRBJ2-3, the full variable domain reads DAGVTQSPTHLIKTRGQQVTLRCSPKSGHDTVSWYQQALGQGPQFIFQYYEEEERQRGNFPDRFSGHQFPNYSSELNVNALLLGDSALYLCASSLTGGDTQYFGPGTRLTVL.

The V call is TRBV7-9, the J call TRBJ2-1, with D uncertain. This CDR3 comprises 13 residues. Germline V gene lookup returns CDR1 SEHNR and CDR2 FQNEAQ (reference sequence). V lost 2 bases and J 4 bases, leaving 6 bases between the germline ends. CDR3 residues: CASSLLTYNEQFF. The CDR3 coding sequence is TGTGCCAGCAGCTTACTCACTTACAATGAGCAGTTCTTC.

This chain links TRBV5-5 with TRBJ2-2; D remains ambiguous. Trimming shortened V by 2 bases and J by 2 bases, and 10 bases separated the two germline ends. CDR1 and CDR2 (germline): SGHKS, YYEKEE (reference sequence). The CDR3 consists of 15 residues. The CDR3 DNA is TGTGCCAGCAGCTTACCCTCGCCTAACACCGGGGAGCTGTTTTTT. As protein: CASSLPSPNTGELFF. The full variable domain, its missing parts supplied by reference TRBV5-5 and TRBJ2-2, is DAGVTQSPTHLIKTRGQQVTLRCSPISGHKSVSWYQQVLGQGPQFIFQYYEKEERGRGNFPDRFSARQFPNYSSELNVNALLLGDSALYLCASSLPSPNTGELFFGEGSRLTVL.

This clone was counted once. Within the sample, other DNA sequences also encode this same CDR3. This chain links TRBV9 with TRBJ1-6, with D possibly TRBD1 on 6 matching bases. Trimming cost V 4 bases and J 4 bases, with 9 bases left between them. This CDR3 region has 14 residues. Germline CDR1 reads SGDLS; CDR2 reads YYNGEE. The CDR3 bases are TGTGCCAGCAGCCTCGGACAGTATAATTCACCCCTCCACTTT. Protein product: CASSLGQYNSPLHF.

The chain has TRBV18 and TRBJ1-1; D unresolved. CDR1 and CDR2 from the germline V gene are KGHSH and LQKENI. Between the trimmed V and J ends, which lost 5 bases and 1 base, there was a span of 14 bases. The CDR3 consists of 15 residues. CDR3: CASSSTTWQNTEAFF. Here the CDR3 DNA reads TGTGCCAGCTCATCAACCACATGGCAGAACACTGAAGCTTTCTTT.

This clone showed up just once. The chain recombines TRBV29-1 with TRBJ2-3, with D perhaps being TRBD1 or TRBD2 (6 bases each). CDR1 SQVTM and CDR2 ANQGSEA come from the germline V gene. The CDR3 is made up of 13 amino acids. V was pared by 7 bases and J by 3 bases, with 14 bases between. DNA of the CDR3: TGCAGCGCCCGAGGGGGGAAAACAGATACGCAGTATTTT. It yields the protein CSARGGKTDTQYF.

The chain has TRBV5-4 and TRBJ2-7, with a weak D call TRBD2 (7 bases). The CDR3 is 14 amino acids. V lost 2 bases, J lost 12 bases, and 21 bases lay in between. Germline assignment: CDR1 SGHNT and CDR2 YYREEE (reference sequence). As DNA, the CDR3 is TGTGCCAGCAGCTTTGCGGGGGCGGGGACCCGGCGGTACTTC. Its translation is CASSFAGAGTRRYF.

V is TRBV5-1 and J is TRBJ2-1; TRBD1 might be the D (5 bases). CDR1 and CDR2 (germline): SGHRS, YFSETQ. The CDR3 contains 12 residues. V lost 4 bases and J 12 bases, leaving 14 bases between the germline ends. CDR3 sequence reads: CASSRGWLRQFF. CDR3 nucleotides: TGCGCCAGCAGCAGGGGTTGGCTTCGGCAGTTCTTC.

This chain joins TRBV10-2 and TRBJ2-1; D is ambiguous. The CDR3 spans 14 residues. CDR1 WSHSY and CDR2 SAAADI come from the germline V gene. V lost 2 bases to trimming and J lost 8 bases, with 13 bases between them. DNA for the CDR3: TGCGCCAGCAGTGAGCAGGCGGCCTGGGATGAGCAGTTCTTC. It codes for CASSEQAAWDEQFF.

This clone has only one observation. This sequence joins TRBV19 and TRBJ1-2, with 10 bases fitting TRBD1. Per the germline V gene, CDR1 is LNHDA and CDR2 is SQIVND (reference sequence). CDR3 length: 13 amino acids. The V and J ends lost 6 bases and 6 bases, in that order; junction bases with no gene match: 4. The CDR3 DNA reads TGTGCCAGTAGCTGGGGGACAGGGGATGGCTACACCTTC. Translation: CASSWGTGDGYTF.

V usage is TRBV11-3 and J usage is TRBJ2-1; possible D gene TRBD1, 6 bases. The germline V gene encodes CDR1 SGHNT and CDR2 YENEEA. Trimming left V 4 bases short and J 1 base short, with 14 bases between. This CDR3 is built from 16 residues. In DNA form, the CDR3 reads TGTGCCAGCAGCTCCAGCGCAAGGGGGTCCTACAATGAGCAGTTCTTC. Translation gives CASSSSARGSYNEQFF.

The chain has TRBV10-3 and TRBJ1-2, with a possible D match to TRBD1 (6 bases). This CDR3 has 13 amino acids. The V and J ends lost 4 bases and 8 bases respectively, with 14 bases between them. CDR1 is ENHRY, CDR2 SYGVKD, per germline. CDR3 DNA: TGTGCCATCAGTGCGAACAGGGTAGTAGGCTACACCTTC. Protein product: CAISANRVVGYTF.

This clone occurred a few times. V is TRBV6-5 and J is TRBJ2-1; 9 nucleotides match TRBD2. Germline CDR1 and CDR2: MNHEY and SVGAGI. V trimming: 6 bases; J trimming: 2 bases; junction bases outside the gene matches: 2. There are 14 residues in the CDR3. The CDR3 protein is CASRLAGAYNEQFF. In DNA form, the CDR3 reads TGTGCCAGCAGATTAGCGGGAGCCTACAATGAGCAGTTCTTC.

The chain is built from TRBV5-4 and TRBJ2-1, with 8 nucleotides matching TRBD2. The junction had 8 bases not matched to a gene; V was cut back by 2 bases and J by 4 bases. Per germline, CDR1 SGHNT and CDR2 YYREEE (reference sequence). The CDR3 has 16 amino acids. The CDR3 region has the DNA TGTGCCAGCAGCTTCTTGCCAGCGGGAGTGTACAATGAGCAGTTCTTC. Amino acid sequence: CASSFLPAGVYNEQFF.

The V and J genes are TRBV30 and TRBJ1-1; D gene ambiguous. Germline lookup yields CDR1 GTSNPN and CDR2 SVGIG (reference sequence). The CDR3 consists of 11 residues. The germline V and J ends were trimmed by 0 bases and 14 bases, with 13 bases remaining between them. CDR3 amino acids: CAWSVVAVEFF. DNA for the CDR3: TGTGCCTGGAGTGTAGTGGCAGTCGAATTCTTT.

V usage is TRBV5-4 and J usage is TRBJ1-3; 7 bases line up with TRBD1. Germline CDR1 and CDR2: SGHNT and YYREEE (reference sequence). Unmatched junction bases numbered 2, after V lost 0 bases and J lost 2 bases. The CDR3 loop spans 15 amino acids. The CDR3 nucleotides are TGTGCCAGCAGCTTGGGCCAGGGGGCTGGAAACACCATATATTTT. Translated: CASSLGQGAGNTIYF.

This chain joins TRBV2 and TRBJ2-5; a possible D gene is TRBD2 (6 bases). The CDR3 has 14 residues. V lost 3 bases and J 5 bases, leaving 13 bases between the germline ends. Germline V gene lookup returns CDR1 SNHLY and CDR2 FYNNEI. CDR3 nucleotides: TGTGCCAGCAGTGACCCCTTACTAGCCGAGACCCAGTACTTC. This gives the protein CASSDPLLAETQYF.

Regarding this clone: The same CDR3 also results from other DNA sequences found in this sample. CDR3 bases: TGTGCCTGGAGTGTGGGGGATACGCAGTATTTT. Amino acid sequence: CAWSVGDTQYF. This sequence joins TRBV30 and TRBJ2-3; D is unresolved. This CDR3 contains 11 residues. Looked up from germline, CDR1 is GTSNPN and CDR2 is SVGIG (reference sequence). Trimming removed 0 bases from V and 6 bases from J, with 4 bases in between.

The chain joins TRBV7-2 to TRBJ2-5, with 10 bases that match TRBD2. V trimming: 3 bases; J trimming: 2 bases; junction bases outside the gene matches: 3. Per the germline V gene, CDR1 is SGHTA and CDR2 is FQGNSA. This CDR3 contains 15 residues. CDR3 DNA sequence: TGTGCCAGCAGCTTGGGGACTAGCGCACAAGAGACCCAGTACTTC. As protein: CASSLGTSAQETQYF.

This clone showed up just a few times. Distinct nucleotide sequences in the sample also encode this CDR3. The chain combines TRBV5-1 with TRBJ1-2, with 12 bases matching TRBD1. Germline V gene lookup returns CDR1 SGHRS and CDR2 YFSETQ. J gave up 6 bases and V 4 bases, and 7 bases lay outside the gene matches. The CDR3 has 15 residues. The CDR3 here is CASSQTGTGGDGYTF. The CDR3 DNA reads TGCGCCAGCAGCCAGACCGGGACAGGGGGCGATGGCTACACCTTC.

This clone turned up a few times. The rearrangement joins TRBV27 to TRBJ1-1; no clear D. This CDR3 is built from 13 residues. Trimming pared 0 bases from V and 0 bases from J, leaving 2 bases between. Germline V lookup: CDR1 MNHEY, CDR2 SMNVEV (reference sequence). The CDR3 sequence is CASSLSLNTEAFF. As DNA, the CDR3 is TGTGCCAGCAGTTTATCACTGAACACTGAAGCTTTCTTT.